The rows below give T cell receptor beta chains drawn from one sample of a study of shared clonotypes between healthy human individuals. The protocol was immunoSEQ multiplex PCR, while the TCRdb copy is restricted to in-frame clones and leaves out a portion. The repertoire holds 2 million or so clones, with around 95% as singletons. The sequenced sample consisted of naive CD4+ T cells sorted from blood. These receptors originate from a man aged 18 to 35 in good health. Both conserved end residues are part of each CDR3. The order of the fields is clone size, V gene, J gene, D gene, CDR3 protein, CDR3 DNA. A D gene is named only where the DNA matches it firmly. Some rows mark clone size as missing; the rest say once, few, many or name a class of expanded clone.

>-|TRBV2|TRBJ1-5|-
CASSEVAGYSNQPQHF
TGTGCCAGCAGTGAAGTAGCGGGGTATAGCAATCAGCCCCAGCATTTT
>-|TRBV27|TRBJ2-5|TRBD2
CASRGGTSGGETQYF
TGTGCCAGCAGGGGAGGGACTAGCGGGGGAGAGACCCAGTACTTC
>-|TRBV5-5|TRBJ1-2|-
CASSFWAYGYTF
TGTGCCAGCAGCTTTTGGGCCTATGGCTACACCTTC
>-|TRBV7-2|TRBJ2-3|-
CASSLDGVSTDTQYF
TGTGCCAGCAGCTTAGACGGGGTTAGCACAGATACGCAGTATTTT
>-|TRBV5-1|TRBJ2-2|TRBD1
CASSLPGQSTGELFF
TGCGCCAGCAGCTTACCGGGACAGAGCACCGGGGAGCTGTTTTTT
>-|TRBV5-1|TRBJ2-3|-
CASSTESWTDTQYF
TGCGCCAGCTCGACAGAAAGTTGGACAGATACGCAGTATTTT
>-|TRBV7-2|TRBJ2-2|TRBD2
CASSSRVLAGVTGELFF
TGTGCCAGCAGCTCTAGGGTCCTAGCGGGAGTAACCGGGGAGCTGTTTTTT
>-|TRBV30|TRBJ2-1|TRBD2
CAWTKGGLAGNEQFF
TGTGCCTGGACCAAGGGAGGACTAGCGGGAAATGAGCAGTTCTTC
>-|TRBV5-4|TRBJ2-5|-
CASSLGGQEETQYF
TGTGCCAGCAGCTTGGGGGGGCAGGAAGAGACCCAGTACTTC
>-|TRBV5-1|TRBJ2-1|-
CASSLSTVGYYNEQFF
TGCGCCAGCAGCCTATCAACAGTTGGATACTACAATGAGCAGTTCTTC
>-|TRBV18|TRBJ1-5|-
CASSPPLASGQPQHF
TGTGCCAGCTCACCACCGTTGGCGAGCGGCCAGCCCCAGCATTTT
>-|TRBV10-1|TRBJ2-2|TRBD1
CASSAGGAGELFF
TGCGCCAGCAGTGCAGGGGGCGCGGGGGAGCTGTTTTTT
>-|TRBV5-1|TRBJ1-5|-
CASRQDPLGNQPQHF
TGCGCCAGCAGACAGGATCCTTTGGGCAATCAGCCCCAGCATTTT
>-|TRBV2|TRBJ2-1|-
CASSPFELAVEQFF
TGTGCCAGCAGTCCATTTGAACTAGCTGTTGAGCAGTTCTTC
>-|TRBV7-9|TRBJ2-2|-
CASDGKKFDGNPGTGELFF
TGTGCCAGCGACGGAAAGAAATTCGACGGGAACCCTGGCACCGGGGAGCTGTTTTTT
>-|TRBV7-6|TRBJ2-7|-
CASSLALDREQYF
TGTGCCAGCAGCTTAGCGCTAGACAGGGAGCAGTACTTC
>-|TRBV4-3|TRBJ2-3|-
CASSQGRFPSTDTQYF
TGCGCCAGCAGCCAGGGGAGATTCCCTAGCACAGATACGCAGTATTTT
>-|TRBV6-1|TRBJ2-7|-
CASSVVQYEQYF
TGTGCCAGCAGTGTCGTACAGTACGAGCAGTACTTC
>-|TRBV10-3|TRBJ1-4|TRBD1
CATVAGTGDEKLFF
TGTGCCACGGTGGCCGGGACAGGGGACGAAAAACTGTTTTTT
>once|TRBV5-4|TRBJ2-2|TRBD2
CASSLAGGNTGELFF
TGTGCCAGCAGCTTGGCGGGGGGGAACACCGGGGAGCTGTTTTTT
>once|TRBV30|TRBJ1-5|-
CAWSPTGNQPQHF
TGTGCCTGGAGCCCAACAGGCAATCAGCCCCAGCATTTT
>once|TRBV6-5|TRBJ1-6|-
CASSYSITGNSPLHF
TGTGCCAGCAGTTACTCTATTACAGGGAATTCACCCCTCCACTTT
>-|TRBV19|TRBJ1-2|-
CASRRAGDGPGGYTF
TGTGCCAGTCGAAGGGCCGGGGACGGTCCGGGAGGCTACACCTTC
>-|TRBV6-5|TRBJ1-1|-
CASSYLQGSTEAFF
TGTGCCAGCAGTTACCTACAGGGTTCCACTGAAGCTTTCTTT
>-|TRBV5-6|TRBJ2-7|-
CASSLGWSGAYEQYF
TGTGCCAGCAGCTTGGGTTGGTCAGGAGCCTACGAGCAGTACTTC
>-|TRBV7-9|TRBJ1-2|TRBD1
CASSLTGTGTQGYTF
TGTGCCAGCAGCCTCACCGGGACAGGAACCCAGGGCTACACCTTC
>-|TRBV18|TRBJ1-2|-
CASSLFIWGQNYGYTF
TGTGCCAGCTCACTGTTCATCTGGGGCCAGAACTATGGCTACACCTTC